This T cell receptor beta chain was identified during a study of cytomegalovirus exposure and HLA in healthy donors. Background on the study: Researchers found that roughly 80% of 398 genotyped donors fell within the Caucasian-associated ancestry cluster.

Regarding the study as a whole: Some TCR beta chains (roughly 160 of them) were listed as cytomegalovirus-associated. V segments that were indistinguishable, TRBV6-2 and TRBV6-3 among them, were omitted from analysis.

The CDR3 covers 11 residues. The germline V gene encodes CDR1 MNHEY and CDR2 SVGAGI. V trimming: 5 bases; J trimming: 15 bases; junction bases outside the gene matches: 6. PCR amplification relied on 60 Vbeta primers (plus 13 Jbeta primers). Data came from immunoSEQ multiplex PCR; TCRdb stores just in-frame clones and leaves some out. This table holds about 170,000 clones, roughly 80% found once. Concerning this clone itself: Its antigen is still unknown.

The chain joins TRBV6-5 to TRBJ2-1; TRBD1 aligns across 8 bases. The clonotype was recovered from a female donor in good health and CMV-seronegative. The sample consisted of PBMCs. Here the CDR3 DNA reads TGTGCCAGCAGTCCCGGGACAGGAACGTTCTTC. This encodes CASSPGTGTFF.